Listed here is a single T cell receptor beta chain. In germline, CDR1 is LNHDA, CDR2 SQIVND (reference sequence). This CDR3 is 13 amino acids long. V shed 5 bases and J 5 bases; nucleotides not matched to a gene: 5. The sample belongs to a study of blood T cell repertoires in COVID-19. Study-level background: Researchers got acute and convalescent COVID-19 samples from the United States, Italy and Spain. Sample material is recorded as cDNA or gDNA derived from T cells, B-cell-depleted T cells, or PBMCs.

The data were produced by immunoSEQ multiplex PCR, yet TCRdb's version contains in-frame clones alone and is incomplete. The data hold approximately 93,000 clones, with about nine tenths observed a single time. The chain has TRBV19 and TRBJ2-5; 7 bases line up with TRBD2. The sequenced sample consisted of peripheral blood. The sequence came from a man in his 60s with acute or convalescent COVID-19. The CDR3 bases are TGTGCCAGTAGTTTCACTAGCGACGAGACCCAGTACTTC. The encoded protein is CASSFTSDETQYF.